A single sample is the source of the 21 T cell receptor beta chains below, sequenced in a study of blood T cell repertoires in COVID-19. Assay used: immunoSEQ multiplex PCR; TCRdb lists only in-frame clones, some missing. This table holds 250,000 or so clones, approximately 83% found once. Sequencing was done on a sample of peripheral blood. Receptors were obtained from a man aged 80 or over with acute or convalescent COVID-19.

This clone was found many times. The chain recombines TRBV13 with TRBJ2-7; tentatively, D is TRBD2 (7 bases). The germline V gene has CDR1 PRHDT and CDR2 FYEKMQ (reference sequence). The CDR3 covers 15 residues. Trimming shortened V by 3 bases and J by 3 bases, and 15 bases separated the two germline ends. The chain's CDR3 is CASSFEGGRHYEQYF. The CDR3, as DNA: TGTGCCAGCAGCTTTGAGGGGGGGCGTCACTACGAGCAGTACTTC.

This clone was seen a single time. The chain couples TRBV7-9 to TRBJ1-1; D remains unclear. The CDR3 is 14 residues long. The V and J ends lost 2 bases and 0 bases respectively, with 7 bases between them. Germline assignment: CDR1 SEHNR and CDR2 FQNEAQ (reference sequence). The CDR3, as DNA: TGTGCCAGCAGCTTATCCGGGATGAACACTGAAGCTTTCTTT. It yields the protein CASSLSGMNTEAFF.

J is TRBJ1-5 and V is TRBV19; D might be TRBD1 (6 bases). V shed 3 bases and J shed 7 bases, with 16 bases lying between them. Germline-derived CDR1 and CDR2 are LNHDA and SQIVND (reference sequence). The CDR3 length is 15 residues. The CDR3, as DNA: TGTGCCAGTAGTATTGGGGGCCCGGGTTTACAGCCCCAGCATTTT. Residues: CASSIGGPGLQPQHF.

The chain couples TRBV10-3 to TRBJ1-6; the D gene is possibly TRBD1 (6 bases). This CDR3 has 12 amino acids. Germline values: CDR1 ENHRY, CDR2 SYGVKD. V gave up 8 bases and J gave up 5 bases, with 7 bases separating them. Here the CDR3 reads CAIGDNNSPLHF. The CDR3 nucleotides are TGTGCCATCGGGGACAATAATTCACCCCTCCACTTT.

The V call is TRBV19, the J call TRBJ2-6; D uncertain. Germline values: CDR1 LNHDA, CDR2 SQIVND (reference sequence). This CDR3 has 16 residues. V dropped 3 bases and J dropped 0 bases, with 9 bases sitting between them. The CDR3 spells CASSIRTNSGANVLTF. CDR3 DNA sequence: TGTGCCAGTAGTATTAGAACTAACTCTGGGGCCAACGTCCTGACTTTC.

The chain couples TRBV3-1 (or the pseudogene TRBV3-2) to TRBJ2-7, with 10 positions matching TRBD1. The V and J ends lost 6 bases and 4 bases, in that order; junction bases with no gene match: 6. This CDR3 has 14 amino acids. CDR1 LGHDT and CDR2 YNNKEL come from the germline V gene (reference sequence). The CDR3 DNA is TGTGCCAGCAGTCGACAGGGGGCGCGGTACGAGCAGTACTTC. Protein sequence: CASSRQGARYEQYF.

The rearrangement joins TRBV6-5 to TRBJ1-1, with 10 bases identical to TRBD1. V lost 6 bases to trimming and J lost 6 bases; unmatched junction nucleotides: 4. Per germline, CDR1 MNHEY and CDR2 SVGAGI. The CDR3 has 13 residues. DNA of the CDR3: TGTGCCAGCAGCATGGACAGGGGGGCTGAAGCTTTCTTT. Amino acids: CASSMDRGAEAFF.

The rearrangement joins TRBV5-4 to TRBJ2-3, with 9 bases matching TRBD2. Losses at the gene ends were 4 bases for V and 4 bases for J; bases not matched to a gene: 7. The CDR3 has 15 residues. Germline V lookup: CDR1 SGHNT, CDR2 YYREEE (reference sequence). The CDR3 loop reads CASSPGTSLPDTQYF. The CDR3 DNA reads TGTGCCAGCAGCCCCGGGACTAGCCTCCCAGATACGCAGTATTTT. The full variable domain, rest sourced from reference TRBV5-4 and TRBJ2-3, is ETGVTQSPTHLIKTRGQQVTLRCSSQSGHNTVSWYQQALGQGPQFIFQYYREEENGRGNFPPRFSGLQFPNYSSELNVNALELDDSALYLCASSPGTSLPDTQYFGPGTRLTVL.

V and J are TRBV19 and TRBJ2-7; the D gene is possibly TRBD2 (5 bases). Trimming took off 8 bases at V and 1 base at J, with 12 bases between the two ends. Germline CDR1 and CDR2: LNHDA and SQIVND (reference sequence). The CDR3 is 13 residues long. This CDR3 reads CASGLDGSYEQYF. The DNA for the CDR3 is TGTGCCAGTGGACTGGACGGGTCCTACGAGCAGTACTTC.

The chain combines TRBV18 with TRBJ2-4, with a weak D call TRBD1 (5 bases). From germline, CDR1 is KGHSH and CDR2 LQKENI. This CDR3 contains 16 residues. V was pared by 0 bases and J by 4 bases, with 13 bases between. CDR3 coding DNA: TGTGCCAGCTCACCACCGGGGTCAGGGTTTAAAAACATTCAGTACTTC. This sequence encodes CASSPPGSGFKNIQYF.

The J gene is TRBJ2-7, the V gene TRBV5-1, with a weak D call TRBD2 (7 bases). V was pared by 4 bases and J by 7 bases, with 33 bases between. CDR1 is SGHRS and CDR2 is YFSETQ in the germline V gene. The CDR3 loop spans 19 amino acids. CDR3: CASSPRGWGRGAWVAEQYF. CDR3 nucleotides: TGCGCCAGCAGCCCCCGAGGTTGGGGACGGGGGGCCTGGGTAGCTGAGCAGTACTTC.

The rearrangement uses TRBV7-2 and TRBJ2-5, with D maybe TRBD2 (7 bases). Germline V gives CDR1 SGHTA, CDR2 FQGNSA. The CDR3 spans 15 residues. The V end lost 3 bases, the J end lost 2 bases, and 13 bases lay between the germline ends. The CDR3 is CASSFRGGQQETQYF. The CDR3 nucleotides read TGTGCCAGCAGCTTTAGGGGGGGGCAGCAAGAGACCCAGTACTTC.

This clone was recorded a few times. This chain joins TRBV28 and TRBJ1-4, with D hard to call. Germline loops: CDR1 MDHEN, CDR2 SYDVKM. CDR3 length: 18 residues. V lost 7 bases and J 5 bases, leaving 26 bases between the germline ends. The CDR3 coding sequence is TGTGCCAGCACCACGAGGCCCCCTCCGGGTGCCTCGAATGAAAAACTGTTTTTT. As protein: CASTTRPPPGASNEKLFF.

Only a few counts were recorded for this clone. The chain uses TRBV12-5 and TRBJ1-2, with TRBD1 identical over 8 bases. The J segment lost 4 bases and the V segment lost 0 bases, leaving 7 bases of the junction unmatched. CDR3 length: 16 residues. The germline gives CDR1 LGHNT, CDR2 FRNRAP. CDR3 sequence (DNA): TGTGCTAGTGGTTTGGTGTCCGGGACAGGAAGCTATGGCTACACCTTC. Translated: CASGLVSGTGSYGYTF.

V usage is TRBV6-1 and J usage is TRBJ2-7; no definite D call. Germline values: CDR1 MNHNS, CDR2 SASEGT. CDR3 length: 13 residues. V was cut by 0 bases and J by 4 bases, with 7 bases left in between. The CDR3 is CASSEARIYEQYF. The CDR3 DNA reads TGTGCCAGCAGTGAAGCGAGGATATACGAGCAGTACTTC.

J is TRBJ2-7 and V is TRBV6-5; tentative D call: TRBD2 (6 bases). The CDR3 sequence is 13 residues long. Per the germline V gene, CDR1 is MNHEY and CDR2 is SVGAGI. V was cut by 6 bases and J by 0 bases, with 9 bases left in between. In DNA form, the CDR3 reads TGTGCCAGCAGGGGGGGAAGCTCCTACGAGCAGTACTTC. Residues: CASRGGSSYEQYF.

The chain is built from TRBV4-1 and TRBJ2-3; TRBD2 aligns across 7 bases. CDR1 is MGHRA, CDR2 YSYEKL, per germline. The CDR3 extends over 17 amino acids. V lost 0 bases and J lost 6; bases outside the gene matches: 12. CDR3 nucleotides: TGCGCCAGCAGCCAAGATCGGCGGGGCGGGAGTAGGGATACGCAGTATTTT. Amino acids: CASSQDRRGGSRDTQYF.

The chain is built from TRBV2 and TRBJ2-7; weak D call: TRBD2 (6 bases). Trimming removed 7 bases from V and 3 bases from J, with 13 bases in between. In germline, CDR1 is SNHLY, CDR2 FYNNEI. CDR3 length: 13 residues. The CDR3 sequence: CASTGAGNYEQYF. CDR3 in DNA: TGTGCCAGCACCGGTGCGGGGAACTACGAGCAGTACTTC.

The chain is built from TRBV28 and TRBJ2-3; 15 nucleotides agree with TRBD2. Germline loops: CDR1 MDHEN, CDR2 SYDVKM. The CDR3 is 18 residues long. The J segment lost 6 bases and the V segment lost 4 bases, leaving 11 bases of the junction unmatched. The CDR3 loop reads CASSCDPGTSGGCDTQYF. In nucleotides, the CDR3 is TGTGCCAGCAGTTGCGACCCCGGGACTAGCGGGGGGTGTGATACGCAGTATTTT.

The V call is TRBV7-9, the J call TRBJ2-7, with D uncertain. Looked up from germline, CDR1 is SEHNR and CDR2 is FQNEAQ (reference sequence). This CDR3 is 12 amino acids long. Trimming shortened V by 4 bases and J by 1 base, and 5 bases separated the two germline ends. CDR3 sequence (DNA): TGTGCCAGCAGCTCCTTATCCTACGAGCAGTACTTC. It is translated as CASSSLSYEQYF. The variable domain in full, completed from reference TRBV7-9 and TRBJ2-7, reads DTGVSQNPRHKITKRGQNVTFRCDPISEHNRLYWYRQTLGQGPEFLTYFQNEAQLEKSRLLSDRFSAERPKGSFSTLEIQRTEQGDSAMYLCASSSLSYEQYFGPGTRLTVT.

The CDR3 spells CASFHTGDNSPLHF. The CDR3, as DNA: TGTGCCAGTTTTCATACAGGGGACAATTCACCCCTCCACTTT. V usage is TRBV6-6 and J usage is TRBJ1-6; 7 bases fit TRBD1. CDR1 MNHNY and CDR2 SVGAGI come from the germline V gene (reference sequence). V lost 9 bases and J lost 7; bases outside the gene matches: 9. The CDR3 consists of 14 residues.